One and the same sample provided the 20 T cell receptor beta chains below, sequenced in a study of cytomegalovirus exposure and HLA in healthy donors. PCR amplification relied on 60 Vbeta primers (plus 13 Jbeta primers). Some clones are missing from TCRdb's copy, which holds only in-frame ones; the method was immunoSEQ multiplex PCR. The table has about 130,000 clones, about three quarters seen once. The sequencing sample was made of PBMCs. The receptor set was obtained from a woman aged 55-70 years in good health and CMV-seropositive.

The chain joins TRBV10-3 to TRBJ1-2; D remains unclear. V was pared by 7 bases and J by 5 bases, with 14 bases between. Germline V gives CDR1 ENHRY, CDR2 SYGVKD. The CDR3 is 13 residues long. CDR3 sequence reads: CAITKGGYYGYTF. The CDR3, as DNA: TGTGCCATCACCAAAGGCGGATATTATGGCTACACCTTC.

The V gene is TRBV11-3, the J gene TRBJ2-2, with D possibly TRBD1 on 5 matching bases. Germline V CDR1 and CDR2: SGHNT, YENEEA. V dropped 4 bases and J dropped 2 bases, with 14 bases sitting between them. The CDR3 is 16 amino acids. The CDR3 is CASSSSGSTNTGELFF. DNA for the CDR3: TGTGCCAGCAGCTCATCAGGGTCGACTAACACCGGGGAGCTGTTTTTT.

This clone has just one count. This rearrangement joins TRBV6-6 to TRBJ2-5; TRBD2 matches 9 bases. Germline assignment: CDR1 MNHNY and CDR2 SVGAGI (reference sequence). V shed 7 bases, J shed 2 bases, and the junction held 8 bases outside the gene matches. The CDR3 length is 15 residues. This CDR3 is CASTPGLAWQETQYF. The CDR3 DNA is TGTGCCAGCACCCCGGGACTAGCATGGCAAGAGACCCAGTACTTC.

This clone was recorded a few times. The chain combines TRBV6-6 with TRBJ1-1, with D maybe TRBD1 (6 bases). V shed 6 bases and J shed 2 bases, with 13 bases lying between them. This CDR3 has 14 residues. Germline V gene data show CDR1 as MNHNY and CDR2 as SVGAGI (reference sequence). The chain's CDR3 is CASRRTEPNTEAFF. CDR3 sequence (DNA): TGTGCCAGCAGGAGGACAGAACCCAACACTGAAGCTTTCTTT.

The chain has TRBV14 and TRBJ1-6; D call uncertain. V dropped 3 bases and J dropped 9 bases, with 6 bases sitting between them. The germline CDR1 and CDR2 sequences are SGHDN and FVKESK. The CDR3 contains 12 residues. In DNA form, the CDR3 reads TGTGCCAGCAGCCACTGGAGTTCACCCCTCCACTTT. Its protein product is CASSHWSSPLHF.

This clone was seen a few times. In DNA, the CDR3 is TGTGCCAGCGGGACCACTGAGGACAGCCCTAACTATGGCTACACCTTC. Translating gives CASGTTEDSPNYGYTF. J is TRBJ1-2 and V is TRBV9; D is possibly TRBD1 (6 bases). The ends were cut back, 7 bases at V and 0 bases at J, with 19 bases in the middle. Germline V lookup: CDR1 SGDLS, CDR2 YYNGEE. CDR3 length equals 16 residues.

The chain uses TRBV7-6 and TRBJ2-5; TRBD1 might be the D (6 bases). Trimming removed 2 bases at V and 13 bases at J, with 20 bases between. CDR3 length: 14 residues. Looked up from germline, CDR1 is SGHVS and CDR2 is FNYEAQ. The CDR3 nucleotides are TGTGCCAGCAGCTTAACTTTCCGGGACACTGTGGCGTACTTC. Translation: CASSLTFRDTVAYF.

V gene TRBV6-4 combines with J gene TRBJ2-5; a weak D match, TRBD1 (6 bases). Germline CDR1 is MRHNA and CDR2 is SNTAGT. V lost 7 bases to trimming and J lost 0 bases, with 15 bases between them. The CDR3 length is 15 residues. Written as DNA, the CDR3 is TGTGCCAGCAACAACAGGCACAGGGACCAAGAGACCCAGTACTTC. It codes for CASNNRHRDQETQYF.

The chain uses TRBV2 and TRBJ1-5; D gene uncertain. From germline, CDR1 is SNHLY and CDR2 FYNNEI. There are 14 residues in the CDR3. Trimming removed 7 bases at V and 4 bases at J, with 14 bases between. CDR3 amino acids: CASTEVELNQPQHF. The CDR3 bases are TGTGCCAGCACCGAGGTCGAACTTAATCAGCCCCAGCATTTT. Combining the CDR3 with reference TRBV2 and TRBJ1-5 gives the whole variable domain EPEVTQTPSHQVTQMGQEVILRCVPISNHLYFYWYRQILGQKVEFLVSFYNNEISEKSEIFDDQFSVERPDGSNFTLKIRSTKLEDSAMYFCASTEVELNQPQHFGDGTRLSIL.

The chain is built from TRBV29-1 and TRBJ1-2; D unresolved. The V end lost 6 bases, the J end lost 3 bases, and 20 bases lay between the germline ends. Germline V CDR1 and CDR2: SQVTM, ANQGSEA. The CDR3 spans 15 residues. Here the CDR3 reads CSVRIPKIGDYGYTF. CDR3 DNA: TGCAGCGTGCGGATACCCAAAATCGGGGACTATGGCTACACCTTC.

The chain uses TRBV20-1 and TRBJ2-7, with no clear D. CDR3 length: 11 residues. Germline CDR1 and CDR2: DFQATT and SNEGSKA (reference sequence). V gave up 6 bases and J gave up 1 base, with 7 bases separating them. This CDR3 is CSARVSYEQYF. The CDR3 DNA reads TGCAGTGCCCGGGTATCCTACGAGCAGTACTTC.

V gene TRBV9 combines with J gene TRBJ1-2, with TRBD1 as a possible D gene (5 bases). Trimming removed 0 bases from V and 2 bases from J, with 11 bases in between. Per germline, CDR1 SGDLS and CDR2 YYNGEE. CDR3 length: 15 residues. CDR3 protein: CASSVGPGRNYGYTF. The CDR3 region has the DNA TGTGCCAGCAGCGTAGGGCCAGGGAGGAACTATGGCTACACCTTC. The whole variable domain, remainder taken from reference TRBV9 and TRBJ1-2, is DSGVTQTPKHLITATGQRVTLRCSPRSGDLSVYWYQQSLDQGLQFLIQYYNGEERAKGNILERFSAQQFPDLHSELNLSSLELGDSALYFCASSVGPGRNYGYTFGSGTRLTVV.

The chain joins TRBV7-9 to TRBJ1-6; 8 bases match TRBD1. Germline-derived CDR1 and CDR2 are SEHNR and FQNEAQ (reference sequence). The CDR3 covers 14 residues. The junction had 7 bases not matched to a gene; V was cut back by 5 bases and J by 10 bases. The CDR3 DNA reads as TGTGCCAGCAGCCCGCAGGGGGCGGGATCACCCCTCCACTTT. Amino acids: CASSPQGAGSPLHF.

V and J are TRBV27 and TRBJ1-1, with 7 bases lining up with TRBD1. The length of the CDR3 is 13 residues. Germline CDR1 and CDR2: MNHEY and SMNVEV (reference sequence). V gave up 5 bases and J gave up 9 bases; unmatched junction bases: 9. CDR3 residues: CASSPRTGDKAFF. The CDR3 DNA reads TGTGCCAGCAGTCCCCGGACAGGAGATAAAGCTTTCTTT.

The DNA of the CDR3 is TGTGCCAGCGCTGCGGGGGGGCAGGGTCAGCCCCAGCATTTT. This gives the protein CASAAGGQGQPQHF. The chain employs TRBV28 and TRBJ1-5; a possible D gene is TRBD1 (6 bases). Germline assignment: CDR1 MDHEN and CDR2 SYDVKM. The CDR3 length is 14 residues. Trimming left V 8 bases short and J 6 bases short, with 17 bases between.

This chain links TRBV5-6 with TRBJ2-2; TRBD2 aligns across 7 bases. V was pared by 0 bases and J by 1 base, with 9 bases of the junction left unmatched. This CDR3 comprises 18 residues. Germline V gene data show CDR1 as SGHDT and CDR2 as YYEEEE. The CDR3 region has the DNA TGTGCCAGCAGCTTGGGGGCCAAAGCGGGGAGGAACACCGGGGAGCTGTTTTTT. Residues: CASSLGAKAGRNTGELFF.

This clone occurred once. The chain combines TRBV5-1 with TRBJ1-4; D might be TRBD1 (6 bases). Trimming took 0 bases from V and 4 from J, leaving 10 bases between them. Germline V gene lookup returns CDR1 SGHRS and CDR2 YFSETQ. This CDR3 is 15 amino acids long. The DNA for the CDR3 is TGCGCCAGCAGCTTGGCGACAGGAGTTAATGAAAAACTGTTTTTT. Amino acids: CASSLATGVNEKLFF.

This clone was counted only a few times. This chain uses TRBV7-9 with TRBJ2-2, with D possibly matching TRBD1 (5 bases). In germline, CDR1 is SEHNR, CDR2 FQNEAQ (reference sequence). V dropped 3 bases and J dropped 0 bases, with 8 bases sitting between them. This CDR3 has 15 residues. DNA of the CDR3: TGTGCCAGCAGCTTCCTGGACACGAACACCGGGGAGCTGTTTTTT. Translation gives CASSFLDTNTGELFF.

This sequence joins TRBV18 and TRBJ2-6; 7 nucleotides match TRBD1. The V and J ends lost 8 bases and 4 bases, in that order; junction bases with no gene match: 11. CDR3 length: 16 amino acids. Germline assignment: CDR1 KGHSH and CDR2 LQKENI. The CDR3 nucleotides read TGTGCCAGCACGTATGTACAGGGGCCCGGGGCCAACGTCCTGACTTTC. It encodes CASTYVQGPGANVLTF.

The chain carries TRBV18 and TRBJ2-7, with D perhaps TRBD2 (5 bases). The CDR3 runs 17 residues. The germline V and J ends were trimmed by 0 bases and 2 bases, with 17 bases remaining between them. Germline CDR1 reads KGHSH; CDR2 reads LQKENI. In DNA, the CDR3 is TGTGCCAGCTCACCACCGGGAGTTCTGGTCGTTGCCTACGAGCAGTACTTC. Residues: CASSPPGVLVVAYEQYF.